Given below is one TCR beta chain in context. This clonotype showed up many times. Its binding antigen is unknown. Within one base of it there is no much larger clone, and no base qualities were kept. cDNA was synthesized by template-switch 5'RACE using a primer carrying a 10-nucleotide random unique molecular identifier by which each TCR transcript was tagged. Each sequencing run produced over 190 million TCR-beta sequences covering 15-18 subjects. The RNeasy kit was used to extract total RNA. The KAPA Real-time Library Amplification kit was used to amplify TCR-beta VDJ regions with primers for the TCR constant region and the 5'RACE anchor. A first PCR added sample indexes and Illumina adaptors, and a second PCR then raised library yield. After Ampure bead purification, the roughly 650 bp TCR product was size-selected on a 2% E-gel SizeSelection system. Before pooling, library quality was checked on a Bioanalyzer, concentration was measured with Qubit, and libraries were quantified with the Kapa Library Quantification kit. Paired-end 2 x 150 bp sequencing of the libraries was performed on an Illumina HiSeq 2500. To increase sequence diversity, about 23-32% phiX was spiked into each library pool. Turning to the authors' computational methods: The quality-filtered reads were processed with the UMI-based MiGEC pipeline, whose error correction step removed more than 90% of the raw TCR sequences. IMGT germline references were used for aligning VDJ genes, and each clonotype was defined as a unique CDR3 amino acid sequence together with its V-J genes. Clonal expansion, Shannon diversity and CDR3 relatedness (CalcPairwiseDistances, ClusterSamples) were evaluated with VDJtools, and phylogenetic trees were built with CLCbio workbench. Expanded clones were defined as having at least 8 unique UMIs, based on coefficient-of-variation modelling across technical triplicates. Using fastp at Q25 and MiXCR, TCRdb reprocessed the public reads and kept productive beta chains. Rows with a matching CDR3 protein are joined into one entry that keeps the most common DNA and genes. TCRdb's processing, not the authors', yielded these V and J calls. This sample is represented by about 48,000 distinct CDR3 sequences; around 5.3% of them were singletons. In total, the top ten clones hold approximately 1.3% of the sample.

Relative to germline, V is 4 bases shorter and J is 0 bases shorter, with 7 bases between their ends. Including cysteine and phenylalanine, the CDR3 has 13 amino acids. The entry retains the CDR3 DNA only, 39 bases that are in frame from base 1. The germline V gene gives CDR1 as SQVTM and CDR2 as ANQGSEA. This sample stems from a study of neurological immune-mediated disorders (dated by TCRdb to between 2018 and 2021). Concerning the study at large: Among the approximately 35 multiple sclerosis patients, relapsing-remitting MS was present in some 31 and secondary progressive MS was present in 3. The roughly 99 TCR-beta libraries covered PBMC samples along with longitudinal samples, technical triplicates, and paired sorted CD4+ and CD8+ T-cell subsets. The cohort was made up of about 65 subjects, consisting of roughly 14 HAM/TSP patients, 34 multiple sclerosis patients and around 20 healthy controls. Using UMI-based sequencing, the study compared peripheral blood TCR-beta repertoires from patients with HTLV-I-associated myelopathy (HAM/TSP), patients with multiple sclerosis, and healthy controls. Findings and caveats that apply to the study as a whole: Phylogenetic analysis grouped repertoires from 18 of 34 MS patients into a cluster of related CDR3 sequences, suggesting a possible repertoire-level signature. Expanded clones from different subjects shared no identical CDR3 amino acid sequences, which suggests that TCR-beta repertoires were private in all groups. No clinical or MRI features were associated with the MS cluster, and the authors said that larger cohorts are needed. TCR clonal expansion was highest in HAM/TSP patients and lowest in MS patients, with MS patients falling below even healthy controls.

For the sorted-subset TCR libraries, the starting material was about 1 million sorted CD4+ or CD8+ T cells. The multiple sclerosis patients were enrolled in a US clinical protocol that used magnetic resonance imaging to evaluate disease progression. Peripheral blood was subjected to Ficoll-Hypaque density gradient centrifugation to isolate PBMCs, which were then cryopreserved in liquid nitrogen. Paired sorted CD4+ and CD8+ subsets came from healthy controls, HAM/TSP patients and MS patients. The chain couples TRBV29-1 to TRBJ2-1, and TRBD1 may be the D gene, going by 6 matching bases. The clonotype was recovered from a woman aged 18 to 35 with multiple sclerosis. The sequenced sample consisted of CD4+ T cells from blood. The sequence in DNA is TGCAGCGTTGGGGACAACTCCTACAATGAGCAGTTCTTC. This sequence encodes CSVGDNSYNEQFF.